Sequencing of this TCR beta chain was carried out in a study of shared clonotypes between healthy human individuals. Study-wide background: There were three CD4 naive, three CD4 memory, two CD8 naive and one CD8 memory plates per donor. Findings and limits, study-wide: Naive CD4 clonotypes were shared across a handful of donors at around 5%.

This CDR3 is built from 14 residues. The germline gives CDR1 LNHNV, CDR2 YYDKDF (reference sequence). The ends were cut back, 6 bases at V and 5 bases at J, with 16 bases in the middle. With regard to this clone: As yet, its antigen is unknown.

Naive CD8 populations comprised CD45RO-negative cells positively selected for CCR7, excluding terminally differentiated effector memory CD45RA+ cells. There were no recent acute infections or vaccinations among the donors, who were healthy HIV-negative adults. Some clones are missing from TCRdb's copy, which holds only in-frame ones; the method was immunoSEQ multiplex PCR. Here the sample spans millions of clones, roughly 91% being singletons. This clonotype originated in a man between 18 and 35 years old in good health. Some clones in this sample may be carry-over from other donors' samples. The chain carries TRBV15 and TRBJ1-2; D remains unclear. The sequenced sample was naive CD8+ T cells from PBMCs. The CDR3 region has the DNA TGTGCCACCAGTAGCGGCCTTACTCTTTATGGCTACACCTTC. This gives the protein CATSSGLTLYGYTF.